The 25 T cell receptor beta chains below all came from one sample that was sequenced in a study of cytomegalovirus exposure and HLA in healthy donors. Researchers ran the PCR with 60 Vbeta and 13 Jbeta primers. Sequencing was performed with immunoSEQ multiplex PCR; in TCRdb, only in-frame clones are kept and a portion is missing. Of tens of thousands of clones listed, around 76% were seen once; the top ten hold 10%. Material for sequencing was PBMCs. These receptors originate from a young man in good health and CMV-seropositive.

DNA for the CDR3: TGTGCCTGGAGTGTGGGGGGGGGAGGCTCCTACAATGAGCAGTTCTTC. Its protein product is CAWSVGGGGSYNEQFF. This chain joins TRBV30 and TRBJ2-7, with 7 bases lining up with TRBD2. The better agreement between TRBJ2-1 and the DNA end casts doubt on the J call. The germline gives CDR1 GTSNPN, CDR2 SVGIG (reference sequence). The CDR3 consists of 16 residues.

The chain combines TRBV7-3 with TRBJ2-1, with 9 bases matching TRBD2. V dropped 5 bases and J dropped 1; count of bases not matched to a gene: 6. The V gene's germline CDR1 is SGHTA and CDR2 FQGTGA. The length of the CDR3 is 16 residues. Written as DNA, the CDR3 is TGTGCCAGCAGCCTGCAAGCGGGAGGTTCCTACAATGAGCAGTTCTTC. Translating it yields CASSLQAGGSYNEQFF. Full variable domain (outside the CDR3, taken from reference TRBV7-3 and TRBJ2-1): GAGVSQTPSNKVTEKGKYVELRCDPISGHTALYWYRQSLGQGPEFLIYFQGTGAADDSGLPNDRFFAVRPEGSVSTLKIQRTERGDSAVYLCASSLQAGGSYNEQFFGPGTRLTVL.

The J gene is TRBJ2-2, the V gene TRBV4-2; no clear D. This CDR3 spans 13 amino acids. Germline CDR1 LGHNA, CDR2 YNFKEQ. V lost 4 bases to trimming and J lost 5 bases, with 8 bases between them. The CDR3 protein is CASSPTTTGELFF. The DNA of the CDR3 is TGTGCCAGCAGCCCCACTACAACCGGGGAGCTGTTTTTT.

V gene TRBV7-9 combines with J gene TRBJ2-7; D remains ambiguous. CDR1 is SEHNR and CDR2 is FQNEAQ in the germline V gene (reference sequence). V shed 0 bases and J shed 7 bases, with 7 bases lying between them. The CDR3 runs 12 residues. CDR3 DNA sequence: TGTGCCAGCAGCTTAGCCCAACGGGAGCAGTACTTC. Translated: CASSLAQREQYF.

The chain is built from TRBV4-3 and TRBJ2-1, with no clear D. The germline gives CDR1 LGHNA, CDR2 YSLEER. The CDR3 totals 14 residues. Trimming shortened V by 0 bases and J by 6 bases, and 9 bases separated the two germline ends. The CDR3, as DNA: TGCGCCAGCAGCCAAGATTCGCGAATCAATGAGCAGTTCTTC. Protein sequence: CASSQDSRINEQFF.

This clone showed up just once. The V call is TRBV5-1, the J call TRBJ2-3, with TRBD2 identical over 10 bases. This CDR3 contains 16 residues. In germline, CDR1 is SGHRS, CDR2 YFSETQ. V was pared by 1 base and J by 1 base, with 3 bases of the junction left unmatched. In nucleotides, the CDR3 is TGCGCCAGCAGCTTGAGGCTAGCGGGGGGCACAGATACGCAGTATTTT. Its protein product is CASSLRLAGGTDTQYF.

This chain links TRBV7-8 with TRBJ2-2; D not certain. The germline gives CDR1 SGHVS, CDR2 FQNEAQ. Trimming took off 5 bases at V and 7 bases at J, with 14 bases between the two ends. CDR3 size: 14 residues. In nucleotides, the CDR3 is TGTGCCAGCAGCGTAAGAAGAGACATCGGGGAGCTGTTTTTT. Protein sequence: CASSVRRDIGELFF.

This clone was recorded only once. The chain joins TRBV4-1 to TRBJ2-5; D perhaps matches TRBD1 (6 bases). V lost 7 bases and J 1 base, leaving 16 bases between the germline ends. The CDR3 contains 15 residues. CDR1 and CDR2 from the germline V gene are MGHRA and YSYEKL. CDR3 sequence reads: CASNSGQNPQETQYF. The CDR3 DNA reads as TGCGCCAGCAACTCGGGACAAAACCCCCAAGAGACCCAGTACTTC.

This clone was observed a handful of times. This rearrangement joins TRBV5-1 to TRBJ2-7, with 8 bases fitting TRBD1. The trim removed 3 bases at V and 0 bases at J, leaving 5 bases unmatched. There are 15 residues in the CDR3. Germline V lookup: CDR1 SGHRS, CDR2 YFSETQ. In nucleotides, the CDR3 is TGCGCCAGCAGCTCAGGACAGGGTAGCTCCTACGAGCAGTACTTC. This codes for CASSSGQGSSYEQYF.

The J gene is TRBJ1-2, the V gene TRBV5-4, with 9 nucleotides matching TRBD1. Germline V gives CDR1 SGHNT, CDR2 YYREEE (reference sequence). The length of the CDR3 is 14 residues. V lost 8 bases to trimming and J lost 4 bases; unmatched junction nucleotides: 9. This CDR3 reads CASKTDRGIYGYTF. Here the CDR3 DNA reads TGTGCCAGTAAAACGGACAGGGGAATCTATGGCTACACCTTC. Filled out from reference TRBV5-4 and TRBJ1-2, the complete variable domain reads ETGVTQSPTHLIKTRGQQVTLRCSSQSGHNTVSWYQQALGQGPQFIFQYYREEENGRGNFPPRFSGLQFPNYSSELNVNALELDDSALYLCASKTDRGIYGYTFGSGTRLTVV.

V is TRBV7-9 and J is TRBJ2-2; D is perhaps TRBD1 (6 bases). With 5 bases removed from V and 5 bases from J, the gap between germline ends came to 15 bases. The germline CDR1 and CDR2 sequences are SEHNR and FQNEAQ (reference sequence). This CDR3 is built from 15 residues. CDR3 coding DNA: TGTGCCAGCAGCCCATGGCAGGGGTGGACCGGGGAGCTGTTTTTT. This translates into CASSPWQGWTGELFF.

J is TRBJ2-3 and V is TRBV7-6; 8 bases are a match to TRBD2. J gave up 12 bases and V 5 bases, and 10 bases lay outside the gene matches. The CDR3 loop spans 13 amino acids. Germline V gene sequence: CDR1 SGHVS, CDR2 FNYEAQ. CDR3 residues: CASSEAGTSNQYF. DNA of the CDR3: TGTGCCAGCAGCGAAGCCGGGACTAGTAACCAGTATTTT.

V gene TRBV7-6 combines with J gene TRBJ1-2; 7 nucleotides line up with TRBD1. After removal of 3 bases from V and 4 bases from J, the junction contained 5 bases not matched to a gene. CDR3 length equals 14 residues. Germline V gene sequence: CDR1 SGHVS, CDR2 FNYEAQ. CDR3 sequence reads: CASSLGDSPYGYTF. CDR3 nucleotides: TGTGCCAGCAGCTTGGGGGACAGTCCCTATGGCTACACCTTC.

The gene calls are TRBV7-8 and TRBJ1-1, with 10 bases identical to TRBD1. This CDR3 is built from 17 residues. V lost 0 bases and J lost 6; bases outside the gene matches: 10. Germline V lookup: CDR1 SGHVS, CDR2 FQNEAQ. The CDR3 nucleotides are TGTGCCAGCAGCTTAGCGGGTACGGGACAGGGGTTTGCTGAAGCTTTCTTT. This translates into CASSLAGTGQGFAEAFF.

The rearrangement links TRBV5-1 to TRBJ2-6; D is unresolved. The CDR3 runs 14 residues. CDR1 is SGHRS and CDR2 is YFSETQ in the germline V gene. Trimming left V 1 base short and J 4 bases short, with 6 bases between. CDR3: CASSLSSGANVLTF. CDR3 sequence (DNA): TGCGCCAGCAGCTTGAGCTCCGGGGCCAACGTCCTGACTTTC.

This clone was picked up a small number of times. The chain is built from TRBV5-1 and TRBJ2-1; 10 bases are a match to TRBD2. Trimming at V came to 4 bases and at J to 8 bases, leaving 9 bases not matched to a gene. CDR1 and CDR2 from the germline V gene are SGHRS and YFSETQ. There are 15 residues in the CDR3. CDR3 residues: CASSELAGKLHEQFF. The CDR3 nucleotides are TGCGCCAGCAGCGAACTAGCGGGGAAGCTCCATGAGCAGTTCTTC.

The chain links TRBV30 to TRBJ1-2; TRBD1 agrees at 8 bases. The germline gives CDR1 GTSNPN, CDR2 SVGIG (reference sequence). V trimming: 4 bases; J trimming: 4 bases; junction bases outside the gene matches: 5. This CDR3 comprises 13 residues. CDR3 region: CAWTTGGAYGYTF. CDR3 nucleotide sequence: TGTGCCTGGACCACAGGGGGTGCCTATGGCTACACCTTC.

The chain recombines TRBV7-9 with TRBJ2-5; a weak D match, TRBD2 (7 bases). The ends were cut back, 6 bases at V and 2 bases at J, with 13 bases in the middle. Germline lookup yields CDR1 SEHNR and CDR2 FQNEAQ (reference sequence). CDR3 size: 14 residues. CDR3 sequence (DNA): TGTGCCAGCAGACCCGGGGGGCTTCAAGAGACCCAGTACTTC. It specifies CASRPGGLQETQYF.

Comment on this clone: The junction shows a germline mismatch at one end, possibly a read error. The CDR3 region is CSSSVAFGVDNEQFF. The CDR3 DNA sequence: TGTTCCAGCAGCGTAGCCTTCGGGGTCGACAATGAGCAGTTCTTC. This chain joins TRBV7-9 and TRBJ2-1; a weak D match, TRBD2 (5 bases). The germline V gene has CDR1 SEHNR and CDR2 FQNEAQ (reference sequence). The CDR3 consists of 15 residues.

This clone appeared a few times. V gene TRBV5-6 combines with J gene TRBJ2-7; tentatively, D is TRBD1 (6 bases). This CDR3 contains 13 residues. V was shortened by 0 bases and J by 3 bases, with 7 bases between the two germline ends. Germline assignment: CDR1 SGHDT and CDR2 YYEEEE. CDR3 sequence: CASSLEDSYEQYF. The CDR3 DNA sequence: TGTGCCAGCAGCTTGGAGGACAGCTACGAGCAGTACTTC. Together with reference TRBV5-6 and TRBJ2-7, the CDR3 gives the full variable domain: DAGVTQSPTHLIKTRGQQVTLRCSPKSGHDTVSWYQQALGQGPQFIFQYYEEEERQRGNFPDRFSGHQFPNYSSELNVNALLLGDSALYLCASSLEDSYEQYFGPGTRLTVT.

CDR3 residues: CASSLVDGGKNEQFF. The CDR3 nucleotides are TGCGCCAGCAGCTTGGTGGATGGAGGGAAGAATGAGCAGTTCTTC. J is TRBJ2-1 and V is TRBV5-1; weak D call: TRBD2 (6 bases). CDR1 SGHRS and CDR2 YFSETQ come from the germline V gene. V lost 0 bases and J 7 bases, leaving 14 bases between the germline ends. This CDR3 region has 15 residues.

V is TRBV4-3 and J is TRBJ1-5; 9 bases align to TRBD1. Germline values: CDR1 LGHNA, CDR2 YSLEER. V was clipped by 0 bases and J by 3 bases; unmatched bases: 6. The CDR3 extends over 17 amino acids. CDR3 sequence: CASSQDWGTGNNQPQHF. The CDR3 region has the DNA TGCGCCAGCAGCCAAGATTGGGGGACAGGGAACAATCAGCCCCAGCATTTT.

The chain recombines TRBV10-2 with TRBJ2-1; 9 nucleotides line up with TRBD2. This CDR3 has 16 amino acids. The V segment lost 0 bases and the J segment 2 bases; nucleotides outside the gene matches: 2. Germline CDR1 is WSHSY and CDR2 is SAAADI. CDR3 DNA sequence: TGCGCCAGCAGTGAGTCGCTAGCGGGGACCTACAATGAGCAGTTCTTC. This codes for CASSESLAGTYNEQFF.

The chain is built from TRBV2 and TRBJ2-6, with 10 bases matching TRBD1. CDR3 length: 17 residues. Germline CDR1 and CDR2: SNHLY and FYNNEI. Trimming took 9 bases from V and 1 from J; bases not matched to a gene: 9. The CDR3 bases are TGTGCCAGTTCCCGGGACAGGGGTATTTCTGGGGCCAACGTCCTGACTTTC. It translates to CASSRDRGISGANVLTF.

The chain links TRBV5-1 to TRBJ2-2; D possibly corresponds to TRBD2 (5 bases). Germline V gene lookup returns CDR1 SGHRS and CDR2 YFSETQ. This CDR3 spans 16 amino acids. V gave up 0 bases and J gave up 4 bases, with 13 bases separating them. Written as DNA, the CDR3 is TGCGCCAGCAGCTTGGTGGAGACTCGGGGCACCGGGGAGCTGTTTTTT. Translating it yields CASSLVETRGTGELFF. Filled out from reference TRBV5-1 and TRBJ2-2, the complete variable domain reads KAGVTQTPRYLIKTRGQQVTLSCSPISGHRSVSWYQQTPGQGLQFLFEYFSETQRNKGNFPGRFSGRQFSNSRSEMNVSTLELGDSALYLCASSLVETRGTGELFFGEGSRLTVL.